Presented here are 24 T cell receptor beta chains from one specimen sequenced in a study of siplizumab effects on memory and regulatory T cells. Sequencing was performed with immunoSEQ multiplex PCR; in TCRdb, only in-frame clones are kept and a portion is missing. The table shows around 100,000 clones, with about nine tenths occurring only once. Material: CD4+ T cells sorted from blood. These TCRs come from a human donor in good health. Some clones in this sample may be carry-over from other donors' samples.

This clone is a singleton in its sample. J is TRBJ1-1 and V is TRBV27, with TRBD1 matching over 9 bases. V gave up 5 bases and J gave up 3 bases; unmatched junction bases: 7. The germline gives CDR1 MNHEY, CDR2 SMNVEV (reference sequence). This CDR3 has 15 residues. In nucleotides, the CDR3 is TGTGCCAGCAGTGCCTACAGGGGGCGAGACACTGAAGCTTTCTTT. This gives the protein CASSAYRGRDTEAFF.

V gene TRBV28 combines with J gene TRBJ2-3; 10 bases align to TRBD2. Germline V gene data show CDR1 as MDHEN and CDR2 as SYDVKM. The CDR3 loop spans 18 amino acids. V shed 4 bases, J shed 3 bases, and the junction held 13 bases outside the gene matches. CDR3 nucleotides: TGTGCCAGCAGTTCACCATATTCTCTAGCGGGAGAAACAGATACGCAGTATTTT. Amino acids: CASSSPYSLAGETDTQYF. Full variable domain (missing parts from reference TRBV28 and TRBJ2-3): DVKVTQSSRYLVKRTGEKVFLECVQDMDHENMFWYRQDPGLGLRLIYFSYDVKMKEKGDIPEGYSVSREKKERFSLILESASTNQTSMYLCASSSPYSLAGETDTQYFGPGTRLTVL.

As concerns this clone: Other DNA sequences in this specimen translate into the identical CDR3. The chain uses TRBV7-9 and TRBJ1-2; D remains unclear. The CDR3 length is 13 residues. V was trimmed by 1 base and J by 2 bases, leaving 5 bases between them. Per germline, CDR1 SEHNR and CDR2 FQNEAQ (reference sequence). The CDR3 reads CASSLDGNYGYTF. The CDR3 DNA is TGTGCCAGCAGCTTAGACGGAAACTATGGCTACACCTTC.

The chain links TRBV10-1 to TRBJ2-3, with TRBD2 as a possible D gene (6 bases). V shed 4 bases and J shed 6 bases, with 14 bases lying between them. This CDR3 is 14 amino acids long. From germline, CDR1 is WNHNN and CDR2 SYGVQD (reference sequence). The CDR3 DNA follows: TGCGCCAGCAGTGTGGCTAGCGTTTCGGATACGCAGTATTTT. It encodes CASSVASVSDTQYF.

The chain recombines TRBV6-5 with TRBJ1-2, with D uncertain. With 0 bases removed from V and 4 bases from J, the gap between germline ends came to 12 bases. The germline V gene encodes CDR1 MNHEY and CDR2 SVGAGI. The CDR3 has 15 residues. The CDR3 nucleotides read TGTGCCAGCAGTTACTCTTCACAGAGCCCCTATGGCTACACCTTC. Amino acids: CASSYSSQSPYGYTF.

This clone came up once. The chain couples TRBV28 to TRBJ1-1, with a possible D match to TRBD1 (5 bases). The CDR3 covers 14 residues. The V gene's germline CDR1 is MDHEN and CDR2 SYDVKM. Trimming took off 4 bases at V and 0 bases at J, with 9 bases between the two ends. The CDR3 protein is CASSSTAMNTEAFF. Written as DNA, the CDR3 is TGTGCCAGCAGTTCGACAGCCATGAACACTGAAGCTTTCTTT.

The rearrangement joins TRBV5-6 to TRBJ1-6, with TRBD1 identical over 7 bases. Germline V gene sequence: CDR1 SGHDT, CDR2 YYEEEE. V lost 2 bases and J lost 7; bases outside the gene matches: 6. The CDR3 is made up of 15 amino acids. The CDR3 sequence is CASSLPGQNNSPLHF. In DNA form, the CDR3 reads TGTGCCAGCAGCTTACCGGGACAGAACAATTCACCCCTCCACTTT.

V usage is TRBV7-2 and J usage is TRBJ2-5, with TRBD2 identical over 9 bases. The CDR3 sequence is 14 residues long. The ends lost 4 bases at V and 4 bases at J; junction bases unmatched: 4. CDR1 is SGHTA and CDR2 is FQGNSA in the germline V gene. In DNA, the CDR3 is TGTGCCAGCAGCTCCGGACTAGCGACAGAGACCCAGTACTTC. Translated: CASSSGLATETQYF.

This clone was counted a single time. The chain combines TRBV7-8 with TRBJ2-1; D gene unclear. Germline CDR1 reads SGHVS; CDR2 reads FQNEAQ. V was pared by 0 bases and J by 4 bases, with 10 bases between. The CDR3 loop spans 15 amino acids. The DNA of the CDR3 is TGTGCCAGCAGCTTAGCGAAGCTGAAGTACAATGAGCAGTTCTTC. This gives the protein CASSLAKLKYNEQFF.

This clone has only one observation. V gene TRBV15 combines with J gene TRBJ2-1; no firm D call. The ends were cut back, 5 bases at V and 9 bases at J, with 20 bases in the middle. The CDR3 contains 15 residues. CDR1 is LNHNV, CDR2 YYDKDF, per germline (reference sequence). The CDR3 spells CATSELLTGGGEQFF. Written as DNA, the CDR3 is TGTGCCACCAGCGAGCTCCTAACGGGTGGCGGTGAGCAGTTCTTC.

The rearrangement joins TRBV19 to TRBJ2-5; no reliable D call. The CDR3 length is 16 residues. CDR1 is LNHDA, CDR2 SQIVND, per germline (reference sequence). Trimming pared 5 bases from V and 5 bases from J, leaving 21 bases between. The CDR3 spells CASSPPPAHLGETQYF. CDR3 nucleotides: TGTGCCAGTAGTCCCCCCCCGGCCCACCTAGGGGAGACCCAGTACTTC. The full variable domain, rest sourced from reference TRBV19 and TRBJ2-5, is DGGITQSPKYLFRKEGQNVTLSCEQNLNHDAMYWYRQDPGQGLRLIYYSQIVNDFQKGDIAEGYSVSREKKESFPLTVTSAQKNPTAFYLCASSPPPAHLGETQYFGPGTRLLVL.

The chain joins TRBV4-1 to TRBJ2-7, with TRBD2 as a possible D gene (6 bases). V was trimmed by 1 base and J by 1 base, leaving 8 bases between them. There are 14 residues in the CDR3. From germline, CDR1 is MGHRA and CDR2 YSYEKL. The CDR3 loop reads CASSQGTISYEQYF. CDR3 coding DNA: TGCGCCAGCAGCCAAGGGACTATTTCCTACGAGCAGTACTTC.

The rearrangement links TRBV6-4 to TRBJ2-5; 14 positions agree with TRBD2. The CDR3 sequence is 18 residues long. Germline V gene data show CDR1 as MRHNA and CDR2 as SNTAGT. Unmatched junction bases numbered 6, after V lost 2 bases and J lost 1 base. The CDR3 nucleotides are TGTGCCAGCAGTGACCCGGGACTAGCGGGAGCCCCCCAAGAGACCCAGTACTTC. Amino acid sequence: CASSDPGLAGAPQETQYF.

The chain joins TRBV10-2 to TRBJ1-1, with D maybe TRBD1 (6 bases). Looked up from germline, CDR1 is WSHSY and CDR2 is SAAADI. This CDR3 has 15 amino acids. Trimming pared 6 bases from V and 2 bases from J, leaving 16 bases between. The CDR3 sequence: CASRVMDRLNTEAFF. CDR3 bases: TGCGCCAGCAGAGTGATGGACAGACTAAACACTGAAGCTTTCTTT.

The chain is built from TRBV7-9 and TRBJ1-4; TRBD1 might be the D (6 bases). Germline values: CDR1 SEHNR, CDR2 FQNEAQ (reference sequence). Trimming took off 4 bases at V and 5 bases at J, with 14 bases between the two ends. This CDR3 region has 15 residues. The chain's CDR3 is CASSSRTAQNEKLFF. The DNA for the CDR3 is TGTGCCAGCAGCTCCCGGACAGCCCAGAATGAAAAACTGTTTTTT. The full variable domain, with the rest looked up from reference TRBV7-9 and TRBJ1-4, is DTGVSQNPRHKITKRGQNVTFRCDPISEHNRLYWYRQTLGQGPEFLTYFQNEAQLEKSRLLSDRFSAERPKGSFSTLEIQRTEQGDSAMYLCASSSRTAQNEKLFFGSGTQLSVL.

In DNA form, the CDR3 reads TGTGCCAGCAGAACGACACTATCTAGCACAGATACGCAGTATTTT. Translated: CASRTTLSSTDTQYF. The chain joins TRBV6-5 to TRBJ2-3; D is unclear. From germline, CDR1 is MNHEY and CDR2 SVGAGI. The CDR3 is made up of 15 amino acids. The V and J ends lost 6 bases and 0 bases respectively, with 13 bases between them.

The chain has TRBV9 and TRBJ2-7; 7 bases agree with TRBD2. Trimming removed 3 bases from V and 7 bases from J; junction bases left unmatched: 10. The CDR3 covers 14 residues. CDR1 and CDR2 from the germline V gene are SGDLS and YYNGEE. The CDR3 region is CASSAQAGIGEQYF. DNA of the CDR3: TGTGCCAGCAGCGCCCAAGCGGGAATCGGAGAGCAGTACTTC.

This clone appeared a few times. The gene calls are TRBV27 and TRBJ2-1; 8 bases map to TRBD2. J lost 4 bases, V lost 3 bases, and 11 bases had no gene match. Germline CDR1 is MNHEY and CDR2 is SMNVEV (reference sequence). This CDR3 region has 17 residues. The DNA of the CDR3 is TGTGCCAGCAGTTTTCGGGGGGGTTCTGTGGGTTACAATGAGCAGTTCTTC. Residues: CASSFRGGSVGYNEQFF.

The V call is TRBV7-9, the J call TRBJ2-7, with D tentatively TRBD1 (5 bases). Germline V gene sequence: CDR1 SEHNR, CDR2 FQNEAQ (reference sequence). Trimming took 5 bases from V and 2 from J, leaving 13 bases between them. The CDR3 covers 14 residues. CDR3 region: CASSTWTSPYEQYF. CDR3 nucleotide sequence: TGTGCCAGCAGCACTTGGACAAGCCCCTACGAGCAGTACTTC.

In this sample, this clone turned up once. J is TRBJ1-4 and V is TRBV6-1, with D hard to call. Per germline, CDR1 MNHNS and CDR2 SASEGT. The length of the CDR3 is 13 residues. Trimming removed 7 bases from V and 0 bases from J, with 6 bases in between. CDR3: CASTRSTNEKLFF. CDR3 DNA sequence: TGTGCCAGCACGCGGTCAACTAATGAAAAACTGTTTTTT.

The J gene is TRBJ2-5, the V gene TRBV5-4, with 8 bases lining up with TRBD2. Per the germline V gene, CDR1 is SGHNT and CDR2 is YYREEE (reference sequence). This CDR3 has 15 amino acids. Trimming removed 4 bases from V and 7 bases from J; junction bases left unmatched: 12. CDR3 residues: CASSLRTSITRTQYF. CDR3 sequence (DNA): TGTGCCAGCAGCCTGAGGACTAGCATCACTCGGACCCAGTACTTC.

The rearrangement joins TRBV5-1 to TRBJ2-2; D ambiguous. V was trimmed by 2 bases and J by 6 bases, leaving 5 bases between them. Germline V gene data show CDR1 as SGHRS and CDR2 as YFSETQ. The CDR3 loop spans 12 amino acids. The CDR3 here is CASSLSPGELFF. CDR3 DNA sequence: TGCGCCAGCAGCTTATCCCCCGGGGAGCTGTTTTTT.

V and J are TRBV13 and TRBJ2-5, with a tentative D call TRBD1 (5 bases). Germline V gene sequence: CDR1 PRHDT, CDR2 FYEKMQ (reference sequence). The CDR3 length is 15 residues. Trimming removed 4 bases at V and 1 base at J, with 13 bases between. The CDR3 here is CASSSGSRAQETQYF. For the CDR3, the DNA is TGTGCCAGCAGCTCAGGATCCAGGGCCCAAGAGACCCAGTACTTC.

V and J are TRBV19 and TRBJ1-3; 7 bases are shared with TRBD1. V shed 7 bases and J 2 bases; nucleotides not matched to a gene: 8. Germline V CDR1 and CDR2: LNHDA, SQIVND (reference sequence). The CDR3 sequence is 15 residues long. For the CDR3, the DNA is TGTGCCAGTATTGGGAGGGGGCTCGCTGGAAACACCATATATTTT. It is translated as CASIGRGLAGNTIYF.